The 18 T cell receptor beta chains listed next were all sequenced from one sample in a study of cytomegalovirus exposure and HLA in healthy donors. Amplification used 60 Vbeta primers and 13 Jbeta primers. The data were produced by immunoSEQ multiplex PCR, yet TCRdb's version contains in-frame clones alone and is incomplete. The sample yields roughly 120,000 clones, 73% seen once. The sequenced sample was PBMCs. The source of these receptors is a man in his sixties in good health and CMV-seropositive.

The sample holds a few counts of this clone. The rearrangement uses TRBV6-5 and TRBJ1-3, with D unclear. V was cut by 6 bases and J by 2 bases, with 14 bases left in between. The CDR3 has 15 residues. Germline V gives CDR1 MNHEY, CDR2 SVGAGI. CDR3 DNA: TGTGCCAGCAGCTCCGACTTCTCCGCTGGAAACACCATATATTTT. Translated, it gives CASSSDFSAGNTIYF.

The gene calls are TRBV28 and TRBJ1-5; D ambiguous. The germline V gene encodes CDR1 MDHEN and CDR2 SYDVKM. The CDR3 is 14 residues long. Trimming stripped 5 bases from V and 7 bases from J, with 15 bases between. The DNA for the CDR3 is TGTGCCAGCAGTGTGACAAGCCAGGTACAGCCCCAGCATTTT. Amino acids: CASSVTSQVQPQHF.

The CDR3 here is CASSLSGTGDEKLFF. DNA for the CDR3: TGTGCCAGCAGTTTATCTGGGACAGGGGATGAAAAACTGTTTTTT. V usage is TRBV28 and J usage is TRBJ1-4, with TRBD1 identical over 10 bases. The CDR3 consists of 15 residues. V gave up 1 base and J gave up 6 bases; unmatched junction bases: 2. Germline lookup yields CDR1 MDHEN and CDR2 SYDVKM.

This clone was recorded a few times. This chain uses TRBV27 with TRBJ1-6, with D perhaps TRBD1 (6 bases). Germline V gene sequence: CDR1 MNHEY, CDR2 SMNVEV (reference sequence). CDR3 size: 17 residues. The germline V and J ends were trimmed by 7 bases and 10 bases, with 26 bases remaining between them. CDR3 DNA sequence: TGTGCCAGCACCCTGACAGGATCCCCTATATCGTGGTCACCCCTCCACTTT. Its translation: CASTLTGSPISWSPLHF.

This clone was observed a handful of times. This chain links TRBV7-9 with TRBJ2-5; tentative D call: TRBD1 (6 bases). The V end was cut by 5 bases, the J end by 3 bases, with 19 bases between. Per the germline V gene, CDR1 is SEHNR and CDR2 is FQNEAQ (reference sequence). The CDR3 is made up of 16 amino acids. The DNA for the CDR3 is TGTGCCAGCAGCCGTCGCCTAGCAGGACAGAAAGAGACCCAGTACTTC. This encodes CASSRRLAGQKETQYF.

The chain is built from TRBV6-1 and TRBJ2-1; 7 positions agree with TRBD2. CDR3 length: 15 residues. The V and J ends lost 1 base and 8 bases, in that order; junction bases with no gene match: 8. Germline values: CDR1 MNHNS, CDR2 SASEGT. The CDR3 here is CASSEGGGGWDEQFF. The CDR3 DNA is TGTGCCAGCAGTGAAGGGGGGGGAGGTTGGGATGAGCAGTTCTTC.

This clone was found a few times. The V gene is TRBV10-3, the J gene TRBJ1-1, with D possibly TRBD1 on 6 matching bases. Trimming shortened V by 6 bases and J by 4 bases, and 18 bases separated the two germline ends. CDR1 ENHRY and CDR2 SYGVKD come from the germline V gene. The CDR3 runs to 15 residues. The CDR3 loop is CAIRRLAGAGTEAFF. CDR3 sequence (DNA): TGTGCCATCAGACGACTAGCGGGGGCTGGCACTGAAGCTTTCTTT.

This clone appeared once. The chain carries TRBV5-1 and TRBJ2-5; 9 bases agree with TRBD1. The CDR3 totals 16 residues. Losses at the gene ends were 2 bases for V and 5 bases for J; bases not matched to a gene: 10. Germline CDR1 SGHRS, CDR2 YFSETQ. CDR3 sequence: CASSLQGAEGWETQYF. CDR3 bases: TGCGCCAGCAGCTTACAGGGGGCTGAAGGTTGGGAGACCCAGTACTTC.

The gene calls are TRBV28 and TRBJ1-5; possible D gene TRBD1, 6 bases. This CDR3 is 15 amino acids long. The ends were cut back, 3 bases at V and 1 base at J, with 10 bases in the middle. Germline V gene sequence: CDR1 MDHEN, CDR2 SYDVKM. CDR3 nucleotide sequence: TGTGCCAGCAGTTTCGGGGGGCAAAGCAATCAGCCCCAGCATTTT. It is translated as CASSFGGQSNQPQHF.

This sequence joins TRBV7-2 and TRBJ2-3; 7 bases are a match to TRBD1. The V gene end was trimmed by 5 bases and the J gene end by 2 bases; junction bases not matched to a gene: 4. The V gene's germline CDR1 is SGHTA and CDR2 FQGNSA. This CDR3 region has 14 residues. CDR3 protein: CASSETGSTDTQYF. The CDR3 nucleotides are TGTGCCAGCAGCGAGACAGGGTCCACAGATACGCAGTATTTT.

This chain links TRBV11-2 with TRBJ2-3; 8 bases match TRBD1. This CDR3 is 12 amino acids long. The V segment lost 1 base and the J segment 11 bases; nucleotides outside the gene matches: 2. Looked up from germline, CDR1 is SGHAT and CDR2 is FQNNGV. CDR3 in DNA: TGTGCCAGCAGCTTAGTCGGGACAGGGCAGTATTTT. Translating it yields CASSLVGTGQYF.

In nucleotides, the CDR3 is TGTGCCAGCAGTGACAGGGGCACGGAGACCCAGTACTTC. Its protein is CASSDRGTETQYF. V gene TRBV2 combines with J gene TRBJ2-5, with TRBD1 as a possible D gene (6 bases). Deletions cut 3 bases from V and 5 bases from J, with 10 bases between. CDR1 and CDR2 from the germline V gene are SNHLY and FYNNEI. This CDR3 spans 13 amino acids.

A few counts support this clone. The V and J genes are TRBV28 and TRBJ1-1; 9 bases align to TRBD1. V gave up 6 bases and J gave up 6 bases; unmatched junction bases: 8. This CDR3 is built from 14 residues. Germline V CDR1 and CDR2: MDHEN, SYDVKM. This CDR3 is CASRIQGARAEAFF. DNA of the CDR3: TGTGCCAGCAGGATACAGGGGGCGAGGGCTGAAGCTTTCTTT.

The V and J genes are TRBV7-2 and TRBJ1-1; perhaps TRBD1 as D (6 bases). CDR3 length equals 15 residues. The V end lost 2 bases, the J end lost 7 bases, and 17 bases lay between the germline ends. From germline, CDR1 is SGHTA and CDR2 FQGNSA. The CDR3 region has the DNA TGTGCCAGCAGCTTACGGGCCAGGGGTCCACATGAAGCTTTCTTT. It translates to CASSLRARGPHEAFF.

The rearrangement uses TRBV2 and TRBJ2-3; D not resolved. V lost 1 base, J lost 1 base, and 9 bases lay in between. The germline gives CDR1 SNHLY, CDR2 FYNNEI. CDR3 length: 15 amino acids. The CDR3 loop is CASSEGAMGTDTQYF. The CDR3 DNA reads as TGTGCCAGCAGTGAAGGTGCTATGGGCACAGATACGCAGTATTTT.

This clone turned up a few times. The V call is TRBV6-1, the J call TRBJ1-1; tentative D call: TRBD1 (6 bases). V was clipped by 4 bases and J by 4 bases, with 13 bases between them. There are 14 residues in the CDR3. In germline, CDR1 is MNHNS, CDR2 SASEGT. DNA of the CDR3: TGTGCCAGCAGTGGAGAAACAGGGAGCACTGAAGCTTTCTTT. Translation: CASSGETGSTEAFF.

This clone has more than one count but fewer than ten. The chain has TRBV5-1 and TRBJ2-1, with a weak D call TRBD2 (5 bases). The CDR3 length is 14 residues. V was pared by 0 bases and J by 8 bases, with 12 bases between. Germline V gene lookup returns CDR1 SGHRS and CDR2 YFSETQ. DNA for the CDR3: TGCGCCAGCAGCTTGGGTCCGTTGGGAGATGAGCAGTTCTTC. Protein product: CASSLGPLGDEQFF.

This rearrangement joins TRBV7-8 to TRBJ2-1, with D maybe TRBD1 (6 bases). V lost 5 bases and J 9 bases, leaving 20 bases between the germline ends. The V gene's germline CDR1 is SGHVS and CDR2 FQNEAQ. The CDR3 consists of 15 residues. As DNA, the CDR3 is TGTGCCAGCAGCCCTGGTAGGGGGTGGGGGAGTGAGCAGTTCTTC. This gives the protein CASSPGRGWGSEQFF. Filled out from reference TRBV7-8 and TRBJ2-1, the complete variable domain reads GAGVSQSPRYKVAKRGQDVALRCDPISGHVSLFWYQQALGQGPEFLTYFQNEAQLDKSGLPSDRFFAERPEGSVSTLKIQRTQQEDSAVYLCASSPGRGWGSEQFFGPGTRLTVL.